The present T cell receptor (beta chain) was sequenced within a study of blood T cells in healthy people across ages. Points from the study as a whole: More naive CD4+ cells and higher diversity were found in long-lived than in aged donors. One million T cells yielded diversity estimates that were considered underestimates.

Turning to this clonotype: Its antigen is still unknown.

The CDR3 contains 13 residues. Per the germline V gene, CDR1 is SGHRS and CDR2 is YFSETQ. Through a sample-barcoded 5' primer and a J-beta primer mix, a second PCR was run for roughly 7 to 11 cycles. TCRdb reanalysed the 5' RACE reads using MiXCR and keeps one entry per CDR3 protein. The table lists about 940,000 distinct CDR3 sequences, about 48% of them singletons. Sequences were obtained from blood. The sequence came from a man aged 30 to 45 in good health. The chain has TRBV5-1 and TRBJ2-5; 7 bases map to TRBD1. Near its end, the DNA agrees better with TRBJ2-7, so the J call may be wrong. The CDR3 bases are TGCGCCAGCAGCGCAGACAGGGTTTACGAGCAGTACTTC. Its protein is CASSADRVYEQYF.